These T cell receptor beta chains were read from a single sample in a study of cytomegalovirus exposure and HLA in healthy donors. Assay used: immunoSEQ multiplex PCR; TCRdb lists only in-frame clones, some missing. Of 60,000 to 100,000 clones detected, around 79% appear once; the ten largest clones hold around 5.8%. The sequenced sample was PBMCs. The receptors were gathered from a male donor in good health and CMV-seropositive. The CDR3 runs from the conserved cysteine through the conserved F or W. D genes are given only for firm matches. A row's size may be missing; if present it is once, few, many or a size class.

TRBD1 | TRBJ1-6 | TRBV5-1 | - | TGCGCCAGCAGCCCCCAGGGGGCGGGAAATTCACCCCTCCACTTT | CASSPQGAGNSPLHF
- | TRBJ1-1 | TRBV20-1 | - | TGCAGTGCTAGGACAGAAGAAGCTTTCTTT | CSARTEEAFF
TRBD2 | TRBJ2-3 | TRBV6-5 | - | TGTGCCAGCGGGGATAGCGGGGGGGCGGTGTATTTT | CASGDSGGAVYF
TRBD1 | TRBJ2-4 | TRBV7-2 | - | TGTGCCAGCAGCCCGGGACAGACAAAAAACATTCAGTACTTC | CASSPGQTKNIQYF
TRBD1 | TRBJ2-7 | TRBV11-2 | - | TGTGCCAGCAGACTTGGGGGGACAGGGTACGAGCAGTACTTC | CASRLGGTGYEQYF
- | TRBJ2-3 | TRBV7-9 | - | TGTGCCAGCGAGACAGATACGCAGTATTTT | CASETDTQYF
TRBD1 | TRBJ2-7 | TRBV5-5 | - | TGTGCCAGCAGCTTGGACCCAGGGGGCGGGCAGTACTTC | CASSLDPGGGQYF
TRBD1 | TRBJ1-3 | TRBV5-1 | - | TGCGCCAGCAGCTCAGGACAGGGGACCTTTTCTGGAAACACCATATATTTT | CASSSGQGTFSGNTIYF
TRBD1 | TRBJ1-6 | TRBV28 | - | TGTGCCAGCAGTCCCCAACAGGGGATAAATTCACCCCTCCACTTT | CASSPQQGINSPLHF
- | TRBJ1-1 | TRBV5-4 | - | TGTGCCAGCAGCTTGGCGGGGCGGGGGGAAGCTTTCTTT | CASSLAGRGEAFF
- | TRBJ2-5 | TRBV5-1 | - | TGCGCCAGCAGCTTGGCCCGGGGAATGCAGACCCAGTACTTC | CASSLARGMQTQYF
- | TRBJ2-3 | TRBV11-2 | - | TGTGCCAGCAGCTTAATAGTGAGGGTCGGCGGGGATACGCAGTATTTT | CASSLIVRVGGDTQYF
- | TRBJ1-5 | TRBV18 | once | TGTGCCAGCTCACCCAACAGGGTTTATAATCAGCCCCAGCATTTT | CASSPNRVYNQPQHF
TRBD1 | TRBJ2-1 | TRBV27 | - | TGTGCCAGCAGTACCTCCGGGACAGCCTACAATGAGCAGTTCTTC | CASSTSGTAYNEQFF
- | TRBJ1-1 | TRBV7-9 | - | TGTGCCAGCAGCTTGGGGCGTATGAACACTGAAGCTTTCTTT | CASSLGRMNTEAFF